One sample yielded the 26 T cell receptor beta chains listed below, sequenced in a study of cytomegalovirus exposure and HLA in healthy donors (dated by TCRdb to the late 2010s). The library was obtained by the immunoSEQ multiplex PCR assay. A mixture of 60 forward primers for TCR Vbeta segments and 13 reverse primers for TCR Jbeta segments was used in the multiplex PCR. The clones in this table, taken by TCRdb from immuneACCESS, are in-frame only. Not every clone is retained; where verified, under half of the shortfall comes from an unresolved V gene, and the cause of the rest is unknown. The sample yields roughly 160,000 clones; about 77% were counted once. Of the sample, roughly 1.3% is held by the ten largest clones. Sequenced input: PBMCs. The receptors were gathered from a woman aged 45 to 65 in good health and CMV-seronegative.

This clone appeared a few times. V gene TRBV27 combines with J gene TRBJ1-2; weak D call: TRBD1 (5 bases). This CDR3 is built from 16 residues. V was clipped by 6 bases and J by 0 bases, with 17 bases between them. The germline gives CDR1 MNHEY, CDR2 SMNVEV (reference sequence). The chain's CDR3 is CASSHKIGQTNYGYTF. The CDR3 DNA is TGTGCCAGCAGCCACAAGATCGGACAAACTAACTATGGCTACACCTTC.

This clone appeared once. The rearrangement joins TRBV28 to TRBJ1-4; D gene uncertain. Germline V gives CDR1 MDHEN, CDR2 SYDVKM. The CDR3 loop spans 14 amino acids. V was trimmed by 6 bases and J by 4 bases, leaving 12 bases between them. CDR3 coding DNA: TGTGCCAGCAGACTCGCGGGATTTAATGAAAAACTGTTTTTT. The encoded protein is CASRLAGFNEKLFF.

This sequence joins TRBV7-3 and TRBJ1-1; D is unclear. The germline V and J ends were trimmed by 5 bases and 1 base, with 8 bases remaining between them. The CDR3 runs 13 residues. From germline, CDR1 is SGHTA and CDR2 FQGTGA. The CDR3 DNA reads as TGTGCCAGCAGCCGGTCGCGGAACACTGAAGCTTTCTTT. Protein: CASSRSRNTEAFF.

The gene calls are TRBV28 and TRBJ2-7, with TRBD1 matching over 12 bases. This CDR3 is built from 15 residues. CDR1 is MDHEN and CDR2 is SYDVKM in the germline V gene. V lost 5 bases to trimming and J lost 4 bases; unmatched junction nucleotides: 6. DNA for the CDR3: TGTGCCAGCAGTCCCGGGACAGGGGGCTTTTACGAGCAGTACTTC. As protein: CASSPGTGGFYEQYF.

This clone was counted between two and nine times. V and J are TRBV7-2 and TRBJ2-7; 9 positions match TRBD2. The CDR3 loop spans 15 amino acids. From germline, CDR1 is SGHTA and CDR2 FQGNSA. V was pared by 1 base and J by 4 bases, with 5 bases of the junction left unmatched. This CDR3 reads CASSLVVAGVYEQYF. The CDR3 bases are TGTGCCAGCAGCTTAGTGGTAGCGGGGGTTTACGAGCAGTACTTC. Using reference TRBV7-2 and TRBJ2-7 for the parts outside the CDR3, the full variable domain is GAGVSQSPSNKVTEKGKDVELRCDPISGHTALYWYRQSLGQGLEFLIYFQGNSAPDKSGLPSDRFSAERTGGSVSTLTIQRTQQEDSAVYLCASSLVVAGVYEQYFGPGTRLTVT.

The V gene is TRBV30, the J gene TRBJ2-2, with D possibly TRBD2 on 6 matching bases. Per germline, CDR1 GTSNPN and CDR2 SVGIG (reference sequence). The V gene lost 5 bases and the J gene lost 2 bases, with 12 bases spanning the gap. This CDR3 region has 14 residues. CDR3 region: CAWPGTLNTGELFF. CDR3 sequence (DNA): TGTGCCTGGCCCGGGACTCTTAACACCGGGGAGCTGTTTTTT.

The chain uses TRBV5-4 and TRBJ2-7; 13 nucleotides match TRBD2. Germline CDR1 SGHNT, CDR2 YYREEE (reference sequence). The CDR3 has 14 amino acids. The ends lost 5 bases at V and 6 bases at J; junction bases unmatched: 5. In DNA, the CDR3 is TGTGCCAGCAGGGGACTAGCGGGGTCGGCCGAGCAGTACTTC. It encodes CASRGLAGSAEQYF.

The rearrangement uses TRBV5-8 and TRBJ1-2, with a tentative D call TRBD1 (6 bases). Germline V gene lookup returns CDR1 SGHTS and CDR2 YDEGEE. This CDR3 has 16 amino acids. With 4 bases removed from V and 5 bases from J, the gap between germline ends came to 21 bases. CDR3 residues: CASSPFRVQGDYGYTF. CDR3 bases: TGTGCCAGCAGCCCTTTTAGGGTACAGGGCGATTATGGCTACACCTTC.

This chain links TRBV28 with TRBJ2-5; TRBD1 aligns across 9 bases. The length of the CDR3 is 14 residues. V trimming: 3 bases; J trimming: 6 bases; junction bases outside the gene matches: 5. The germline V gene has CDR1 MDHEN and CDR2 SYDVKM. CDR3 DNA sequence: TGTGCCAGCAGTTTCGGGACAGGGCTAAAGACCCAGTACTTC. Encoded protein: CASSFGTGLKTQYF.

The V gene is TRBV14, the J gene TRBJ2-1; 13 bases line up with TRBD2. The V gene end was trimmed by 4 bases and the J gene end by 7 bases; junction bases not matched to a gene: 7. The CDR3 loop spans 16 amino acids. Germline lookup yields CDR1 SGHDN and CDR2 FVKESK. The CDR3 is CASSPPWTSGRNEQFF. The CDR3 DNA reads TGTGCCAGCAGCCCCCCCTGGACTAGCGGGAGAAATGAGCAGTTCTTC.

A remark on this clone: Other nucleotide sequences from this sample produce the same CDR3. The chain links TRBV7-2 to TRBJ1-2, with 7 bases lining up with TRBD1. J lost 6 bases, V lost 0 bases, and 7 bases had no gene match. CDR1 and CDR2 (germline): SGHTA, FQGNSA. This CDR3 is built from 15 residues. The CDR3 DNA follows: TGTGCCAGCAGCTTAGCGTCGGGGACAGCGGATGGCTACACCTTC. Protein: CASSLASGTADGYTF. Full variable domain (remainder filled in from reference TRBV7-2 and TRBJ1-2): GAGVSQSPSNKVTEKGKDVELRCDPISGHTALYWYRQSLGQGLEFLIYFQGNSAPDKSGLPSDRFSAERTGGSVSTLTIQRTQQEDSAVYLCASSLASGTADGYTFGSGTRLTVV.

This clone occurred once. This chain connects TRBV28 to TRBJ1-3, with 9 bases aligning to TRBD1. There are 16 residues in the CDR3. CDR1 and CDR2 (germline): MDHEN, SYDVKM. With 3 bases clipped from V and 4 bases from J, the junction kept 7 bases outside the gene matches. The CDR3 bases are TGTGCCAGCAGTTTCCTCGACAGGGGGGACGGAAACACCATATATTTT. It translates to CASSFLDRGDGNTIYF.

V and J are TRBV4-3 and TRBJ1-3; D not certain. Trimming removed 1 base at V and 0 bases at J, with 22 bases between. CDR1 is LGHNA and CDR2 is YSLEER in the germline V gene. The CDR3 is 20 residues long. In nucleotides, the CDR3 is TGCGCCAGCAGCCAAGCCAACCCCACGGTCCCGGTGAGCTCTGGAAACACCATATATTTT. It specifies CASSQANPTVPVSSGNTIYF.

The chain combines TRBV28 with TRBJ1-4, with 9 bases matching TRBD1. The CDR3 contains 15 residues. Unmatched junction bases numbered 5, after V lost 4 bases and J lost 5 bases. The germline CDR1 and CDR2 sequences are MDHEN and SYDVKM. The CDR3 DNA reads TGTGCCAGCAGTTCCCCCGGACAGGGGAATGAAAAACTGTTTTTT. It yields the protein CASSSPGQGNEKLFF.

This chain uses TRBV4-1 with TRBJ2-3, with 9 nucleotides matching TRBD2. From germline, CDR1 is MGHRA and CDR2 YSYEKL. This CDR3 comprises 17 residues. V lost 0 bases, J lost 5 bases, and 9 bases stayed unmatched. The CDR3 is CASSQDGWAGGQDTQYF. The CDR3 region has the DNA TGCGCCAGCAGCCAAGACGGATGGGCGGGGGGGCAAGATACGCAGTATTTT.

The chain employs TRBV29-1 and TRBJ1-1; D not certain. This CDR3 region has 14 residues. The germline CDR1 and CDR2 sequences are SQVTM and ANQGSEA. V dropped 8 bases and J dropped 2 bases, with 18 bases sitting between them. The CDR3 coding sequence is TGCAGCTCGTTGTGGGGAGGGTTAAACACTGAAGCTTTCTTT. Its protein product is CSSLWGGLNTEAFF.

The V and J genes are TRBV7-2 and TRBJ2-7; 7 bases are shared with TRBD1. The germline V gene has CDR1 SGHTA and CDR2 FQGNSA. V lost 3 bases, J lost 3 bases, and 2 bases stayed unmatched. The CDR3 contains 13 residues. CDR3 sequence reads: CASSLTGLYEQYF. The CDR3 DNA reads TGTGCCAGCAGCTTGACAGGGCTCTACGAGCAGTACTTC.

This chain connects TRBV5-1 to TRBJ1-1; 9 bases line up with TRBD1. Germline V gene data show CDR1 as SGHRS and CDR2 as YFSETQ. The CDR3 length is 12 residues. With V trimmed by 4 bases and J by 8 bases, 3 bases remained unmatched. The CDR3 sequence: CASSPGQGEAFF. In DNA, the CDR3 is TGCGCCAGCAGCCCGGGACAGGGAGAAGCTTTCTTT.

To note about this clone: The sample has other DNA sequences that encode this CDR3 too. The chain uses TRBV28 and TRBJ2-7; D unclear. V was pared by 3 bases and J by 3 bases, with 6 bases between. CDR3 length equals 12 residues. Germline V gene data show CDR1 as MDHEN and CDR2 as SYDVKM. Here the CDR3 reads CASSLLSYEQYF. In DNA, the CDR3 is TGTGCCAGCAGTTTGCTAAGCTACGAGCAGTACTTC.

The chain links TRBV27 to TRBJ2-7, with TRBD1 as a possible D gene (5 bases). The CDR3 runs to 17 residues. Trimming shortened V by 3 bases and J by 2 bases, and 20 bases separated the two germline ends. Germline V CDR1 and CDR2: MNHEY, SMNVEV (reference sequence). This CDR3 reads CASSLGQGGTWAYEQYF. The CDR3 nucleotides read TGTGCCAGCAGTTTGGGGCAGGGCGGTACGTGGGCCTACGAGCAGTACTTC.

The V and J genes are TRBV7-2 and TRBJ2-7; 9 positions match TRBD1. The V segment lost 4 bases and the J segment 0 bases; nucleotides outside the gene matches: 10. Germline V CDR1 and CDR2: SGHTA, FQGNSA. The CDR3 loop spans 17 amino acids. CDR3 DNA: TGTGCCAGCAGCTACCGTACAGGGGGCGCGTTCTCCTACGAGCAGTACTTC. Amino acid sequence: CASSYRTGGAFSYEQYF.

The chain carries TRBV7-6 and TRBJ2-7; D perhaps matches TRBD1 (6 bases). V lost 2 bases and J 0 bases, leaving 17 bases between the germline ends. Germline V gene lookup returns CDR1 SGHVS and CDR2 FNYEAQ. This CDR3 has 17 residues. CDR3 in DNA: TGTGCCAGCAGCTTATCTTCCGGACAGCCCTACTCCTACGAGCAGTACTTC. Encoded protein: CASSLSSGQPYSYEQYF.

The V and J genes are TRBV4-1 and TRBJ2-5, with D perhaps matching TRBD2 (6 bases). V was trimmed by 2 bases and J by 5 bases, leaving 12 bases between them. The CDR3 is made up of 14 amino acids. Germline CDR1 reads MGHRA; CDR2 reads YSYEKL. The CDR3 coding sequence is TGCGCCAGCAGCCAACCGGGGGATGGGGAGACCCAGTACTTC. This translates into CASSQPGDGETQYF.

This clone was seen only once. The chain recombines TRBV28 with TRBJ1-4; D gene ambiguous. Trimming pared 10 bases from V and 5 bases from J, leaving 14 bases between. Germline V gene data show CDR1 as MDHEN and CDR2 as SYDVKM. This CDR3 spans 13 amino acids. The DNA for the CDR3 is TGTGCCATCTACGACAAATCGAATGAAAAACTGTTTTTT. The encoded protein is CAIYDKSNEKLFF.

The chain employs TRBV7-2 and TRBJ1-1; tentatively, D is TRBD1 (5 bases). Looked up from germline, CDR1 is SGHTA and CDR2 is FQGNSA. The CDR3 extends over 14 amino acids. Trimming cost V 0 bases and J 2 bases, with 7 bases left between them. CDR3 region: CASSLAGDNTEAFF. The DNA for the CDR3 is TGTGCCAGCAGCTTAGCAGGGGATAACACTGAAGCTTTCTTT.

This sequence joins TRBV7-2 and TRBJ1-4, with D unclear. V lost 3 bases and J lost 3, with 5 bases in between. This CDR3 region has 13 residues. Germline V gives CDR1 SGHTA, CDR2 FQGNSA. The CDR3 DNA is TGTGCCAGCAGCTTCTCCTCTAATGAAAAACTGTTTTTT. Translation gives CASSFSSNEKLFF.